This T cell receptor (beta chain) appears in the sequencing data of a study of T cell responses to AZD1222 COVID-19 vaccine. Comment on this clone: Its antigen is still unknown.

Study-wide points: Baseline seropositivity occurred in only a handful of AZD1222 recipients. Reports indicate that nearly half of spike-specific TCRs are directed at unmutated variant regions.

J was trimmed by 3 bases and V by 4 bases; bases with no gene match: 4. Germline-derived CDR1 and CDR2 are LGHDT and YNNKEL (reference sequence). The CDR3 runs to 14 residues. Generated by immunoSEQ multiplex PCR, the TCRdb table keeps only in-frame clones and is missing some. The table includes around 100,000 clones, around 83% detected once. This receptor was identified in an adult in good health. This rearrangement joins TRBV3-1 (or the pseudogene TRBV3-2) to TRBJ1-1, with 8 bases that match TRBD1. The sample consisted of peripheral blood, taken on day 0 of AZD1222 vaccination. The CDR3 region is CASSRLQGDTEAFF. Here the CDR3 DNA reads TGTGCCAGCAGCCGCCTACAGGGGGACACTGAAGCTTTCTTT.